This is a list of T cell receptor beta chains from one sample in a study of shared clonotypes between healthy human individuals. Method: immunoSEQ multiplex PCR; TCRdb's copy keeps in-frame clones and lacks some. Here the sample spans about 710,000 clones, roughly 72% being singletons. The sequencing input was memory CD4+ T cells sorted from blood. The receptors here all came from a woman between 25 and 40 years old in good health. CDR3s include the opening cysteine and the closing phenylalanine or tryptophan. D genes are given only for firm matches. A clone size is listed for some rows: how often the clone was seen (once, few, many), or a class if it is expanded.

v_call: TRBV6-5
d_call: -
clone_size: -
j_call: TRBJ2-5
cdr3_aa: CASSLGPHQETQYF
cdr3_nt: TGTGCCAGCAGTCTTGGACCTCACCAAGAGACCCAGTACTTC

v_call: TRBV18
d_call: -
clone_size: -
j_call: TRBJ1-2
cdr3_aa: CASSLRTANYGYTF
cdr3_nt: TGTGCCAGCTCATTAAGGACTGCTAACTATGGCTACACCTTC

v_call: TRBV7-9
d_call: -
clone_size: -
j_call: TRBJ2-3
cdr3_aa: CASSLAGAFTDTQYF
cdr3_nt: TGTGCCAGCAGCTTAGCGGGGGCCTTCACAGATACGCAGTATTTT

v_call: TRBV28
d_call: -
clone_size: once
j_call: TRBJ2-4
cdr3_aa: CASGLPAKNIQYF
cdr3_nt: TGTGCCAGCGGACTACCTGCCAAAAACATTCAGTACTTC

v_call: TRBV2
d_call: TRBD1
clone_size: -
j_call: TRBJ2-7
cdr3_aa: CASSGQPGTGSYEQYF
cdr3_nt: TGTGCCAGCAGTGGACAACCTGGGACAGGCTCCTACGAGCAGTACTTC

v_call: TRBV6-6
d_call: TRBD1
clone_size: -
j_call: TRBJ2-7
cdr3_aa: CASSYSNRGSPEQYF
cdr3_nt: TGTGCCAGCAGTTACTCGAACAGGGGGTCCCCCGAGCAGTACTTC

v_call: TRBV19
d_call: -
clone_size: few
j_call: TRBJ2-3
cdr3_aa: CASSIDLESLADTQYF
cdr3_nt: TGTGCCAGTAGTATAGATCTGGAGTCCCTCGCAGATACGCAGTATTTT

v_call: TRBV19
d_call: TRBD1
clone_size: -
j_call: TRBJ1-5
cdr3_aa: CASSNRTGNYNQPQHF
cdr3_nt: TGTGCCAGTAGTAATCGGACAGGCAATTACAATCAGCCCCAGCATTTT

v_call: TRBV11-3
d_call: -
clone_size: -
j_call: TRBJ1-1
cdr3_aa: CASSSRGYTEAFF
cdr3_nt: TGTGCCAGCAGCTCTAGGGGGTACACTGAAGCTTTCTTT

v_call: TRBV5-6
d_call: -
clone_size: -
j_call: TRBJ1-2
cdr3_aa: CASSFQGLNYGYTF
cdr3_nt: TGTGCCAGCAGCTTTCAGGGTTTGAACTATGGCTACACCTTC

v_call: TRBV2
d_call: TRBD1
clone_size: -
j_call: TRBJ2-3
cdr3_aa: CASRGTGGTDTQYF
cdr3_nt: TGTGCCAGCAGGGGGACAGGTGGCACAGATACGCAGTATTTT

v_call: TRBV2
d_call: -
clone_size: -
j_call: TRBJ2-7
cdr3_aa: CASTPAYTYEQYF
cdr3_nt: TGTGCCAGCACGCCAGCGTACACCTACGAGCAGTACTTC

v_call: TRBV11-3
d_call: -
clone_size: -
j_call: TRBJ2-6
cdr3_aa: CASSPGAGKASGANVLTF
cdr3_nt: TGTGCCAGCAGCCCAGGGGCAGGGAAAGCCTCTGGGGCCAACGTCCTGACTTTC

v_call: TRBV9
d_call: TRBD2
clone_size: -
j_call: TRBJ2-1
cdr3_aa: CASSIRLASYNEQFF
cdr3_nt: TGTGCCAGCAGCATTCGACTAGCTTCCTACAATGAGCAGTTCTTC

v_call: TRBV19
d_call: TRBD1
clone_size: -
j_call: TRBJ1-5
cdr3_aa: CASSQGALQPQHF
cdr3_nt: TGTGCCAGTAGCCAGGGGGCTCTTCAGCCCCAGCATTTT

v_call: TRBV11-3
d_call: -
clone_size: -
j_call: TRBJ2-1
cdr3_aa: CASSLGPGEQFF
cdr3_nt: TGTGCCAGCAGCTTAGGCCCGGGTGAGCAGTTCTTC

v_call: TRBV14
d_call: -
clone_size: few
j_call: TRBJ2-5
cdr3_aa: CASSRREFQETQYF
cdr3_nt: TGTGCCAGCAGTCGACGGGAGTTCCAAGAGACCCAGTACTTC

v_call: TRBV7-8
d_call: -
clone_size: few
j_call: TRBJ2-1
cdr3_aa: CASSLRGSSRDYNEQFF
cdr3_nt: TGTGCCAGCAGCTTAAGAGGGTCGAGTAGGGACTACAATGAGCAGTTCTTC

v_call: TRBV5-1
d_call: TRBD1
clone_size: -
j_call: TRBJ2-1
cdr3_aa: CASSQDRGSYNEQFF
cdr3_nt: TGCGCCAGCAGCCAGGACAGGGGATCCTACAATGAGCAGTTCTTC

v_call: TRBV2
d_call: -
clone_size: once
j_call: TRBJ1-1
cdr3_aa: CASSEYRVVSEAFF
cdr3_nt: TGTGCCAGCAGTGAGTACAGGGTTGTTAGTGAAGCTTTCTTT

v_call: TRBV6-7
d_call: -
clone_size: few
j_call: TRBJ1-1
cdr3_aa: CASSYEAGAFF
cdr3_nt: TGTGCCAGCAGTTACGAAGCGGGAGCTTTCTTT

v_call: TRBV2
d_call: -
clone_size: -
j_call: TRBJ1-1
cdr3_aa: CASSGEWNTEAFF
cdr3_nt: TGTGCCAGCAGTGGGGAATGGAACACTGAAGCTTTCTTT

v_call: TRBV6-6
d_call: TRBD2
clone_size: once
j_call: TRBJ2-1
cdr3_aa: CASRTGASGASNEQFF
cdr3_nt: TGTGCCAGCAGAACCGGGGCTAGCGGAGCCTCCAATGAGCAGTTCTTC

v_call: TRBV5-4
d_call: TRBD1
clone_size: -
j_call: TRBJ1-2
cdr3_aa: CASSLGLAGGAGGYTF
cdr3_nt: TGTGCCAGCAGCTTGGGCCTCGCAGGGGGAGCTGGTGGCTACACCTTC

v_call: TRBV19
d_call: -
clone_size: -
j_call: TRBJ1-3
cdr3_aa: CASSIKSGNTIYF
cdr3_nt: TGTGCCAGTAGTATAAAGTCTGGAAACACCATATATTTT

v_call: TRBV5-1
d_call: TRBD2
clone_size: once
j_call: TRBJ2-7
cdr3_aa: CASSLASGPTYEQYF
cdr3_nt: TGCGCCAGCAGCTTGGCTAGCGGTCCTACCTACGAGCAGTACTTC

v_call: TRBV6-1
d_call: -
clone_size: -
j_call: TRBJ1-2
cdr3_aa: CASSLGRNYGYTF
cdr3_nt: TGTGCCAGCAGTTTAGGTCGGAACTATGGCTACACCTTC

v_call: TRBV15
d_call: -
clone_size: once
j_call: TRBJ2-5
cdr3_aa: CATSGRGWRTSINF
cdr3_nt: TGTGCCACCAGCGGTAGGGGTTGGAGAACAAGCATAAACTTC

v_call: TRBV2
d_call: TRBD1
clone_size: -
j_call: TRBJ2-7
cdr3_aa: CASGGDRGNHEQYF
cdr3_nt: TGTGCCAGCGGGGGGGACAGGGGTAACCACGAGCAGTACTTC

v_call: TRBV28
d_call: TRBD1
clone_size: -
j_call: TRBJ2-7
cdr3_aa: CASRIPGQGYEQYF
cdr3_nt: TGTGCCAGCAGAATACCGGGACAGGGATACGAGCAGTACTTC

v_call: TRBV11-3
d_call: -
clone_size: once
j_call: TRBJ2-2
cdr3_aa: CASSLDQHPPSPNTGELFF
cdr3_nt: TGTGCCAGCAGCTTAGATCAGCACCCCCCAAGCCCAAACACCGGGGAGCTGTTTTTT

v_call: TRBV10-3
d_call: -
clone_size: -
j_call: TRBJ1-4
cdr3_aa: CAISEGSNEKLFF
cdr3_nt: TGTGCCATCAGTGAGGGATCTAATGAAAAACTGTTTTTT

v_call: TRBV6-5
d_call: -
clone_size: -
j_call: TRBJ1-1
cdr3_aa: CASSYTFGVMNTEAFF
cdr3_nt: TGTGCCAGCAGTTACACCTTTGGGGTTATGAACACTGAAGCTTTCTTT

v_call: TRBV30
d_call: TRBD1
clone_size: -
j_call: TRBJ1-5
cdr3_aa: CAWAGGAGQPQHF
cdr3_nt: TGTGCCTGGGCAGGGGGCGCGGGACAGCCCCAGCATTTT

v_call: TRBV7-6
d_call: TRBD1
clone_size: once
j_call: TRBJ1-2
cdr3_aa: CASSLGGRGYGYTF
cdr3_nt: TGTGCCAGCAGCTTAGGAGGCAGGGGGTATGGCTACACCTTC

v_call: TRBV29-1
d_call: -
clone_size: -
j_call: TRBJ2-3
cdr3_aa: CSVEDIGPDTQYF
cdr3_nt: TGCAGCGTTGAAGATATAGGGCCAGATACGCAGTATTTT

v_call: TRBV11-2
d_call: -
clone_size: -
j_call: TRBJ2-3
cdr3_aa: CASAKGGSTDTQYF
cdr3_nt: TGTGCCAGCGCGAAGGGCGGCAGCACAGATACGCAGTATTTT

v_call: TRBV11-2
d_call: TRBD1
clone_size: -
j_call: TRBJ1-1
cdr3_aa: CASSRDRAGTEAFF
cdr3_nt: TGTGCCAGCAGCCGGGACAGGGCTGGCACTGAAGCTTTCTTT

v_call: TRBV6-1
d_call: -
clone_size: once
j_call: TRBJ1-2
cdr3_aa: CASRREENYGYTF
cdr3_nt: TGTGCCAGCAGGAGGGAGGAGAACTATGGCTACACCTTC